This T cell receptor (beta chain) was sequenced for a study of T cell clones after liver transplantation (dated by TCRdb to the late 2010s). General notes on the study: Samples were obtained from ITN030ST, a randomized trial in which withdrawal of immunosuppression was attempted within 2 years of liver transplantation. Donor-reactive T cell clones were identified by TCRbeta sequencing after a pre-transplant mixed lymphocyte reaction and then tracked in post-transplant blood. As an antigen-independent comparator for the donor-reactive sequences, third party-reactive TCRbeta sequences from pre-transplant MLRs were identified as well. Of the eight recipients, a few were HCV-positive, while the remaining recipients had been transplanted for non-autoimmune, non-viral indications. No induction therapy was given to the subjects, and standard immunosuppression was administered until randomization at 12-24 months post-transplant. To count as tolerant, a recipient had to stay completely off immunosuppression for at least one year without liver enzymes climbing beyond twice the upper limit of normal. Blood samples were collected pre-transplant, pre-randomization before withdrawal, and post-randomization after either complete withdrawal or failed withdrawal. The study cohort included 8 liver transplant recipients, of whom 3 were classified as tolerant and 5 as non-tolerant. Summary of the overall study and its limitations: Without allograft tissue specimens, donor-reactive T cells may have migrated into the graft rather than being deleted. When repertoire turnover was taken into account, detection of donor-reactive sequences was significantly reduced in 7 of 8 subjects for CD4 and in 8 of 8 subjects for CD8. In most of the 8 subjects, circulating donor-reactive CD4 TCRbeta sequences decreased significantly after transplant, regardless of tolerance or HCV status. The conclusions were considered preliminary, being limited by small, heterogeneous patient numbers and non-standardized post-transplant time points. Low numbers of available donor cells limited the measurable donor-reactive repertoire in a couple of subjects. The decline in donor-reactive sequences exceeded the decline in third party-reactive sequences, suggesting partial antigen-specific deletion that was unrelated to withdrawal success.

This specimen's time point label, per the study, means: pre-transplant. Thawed unstimulated PBMCs were stained for CD3, CD4 and CD8 and FACS-sorted into CD3+CD4+ and CD3+CD8+ populations. Each of the 8 studied subjects was randomized to immunosuppression withdrawal. The Qiagen DNeasy Blood and Tissue Kit was used for isolation of genomic DNA. Frozen genomic DNA underwent high-throughput TCRbeta CDR3 sequencing by immunoSEQ, including PCR amplification, mapping, bias correction and internal controls. The authors' analysis ran thus. Only productive rearrangements were retained, and each unique TCRbeta sequence was defined by its CDR3 nucleotide sequence together with its V and J gene. For a sequence to be called donor-reactive, it needed a frequency of at least 0.01% and at least 5-fold expansion in CFSE-low cells compared with unstimulated pre-transplant cells. Per-subject minimum frequency thresholds, based on the lowest-template unstimulated sample, ensured at least 90% detection power. Repertoire turnover was measured by Jensen-Shannon divergence between the top 1000 TCRbeta sequences post- and pre-transplant. Two-sided Fisher's exact tests were used to test for changes in how often donor-reactive sequences were detected. Entries here come from immuneACCESS through TCRdb and include only in-frame sequences with V and J called. Some clones fail to appear in such tables; in the studies checked, an unresolved V gene covers under half of the shortfall, and the cause of the remainder is unknown. That table supplies the V and J calls and clone size; D and trimming were determined from the DNA. The sample records tens of thousands of clones, over 85% of which are singletons. Of the sample, less than 3.5% falls within the top ten clones.

The junction shows trimming of 6 bases on V and 3 bases on J, plus 12 bases between the germline ends. There are 14 amino acids in the CDR3, from cysteine to phenylalanine inclusive. CDR3 DNA is the only sequence kept; it has 42 bases, read in frame from the first base. The germline V gene sets CDR1 to MDHEN and CDR2 to SYDVKM. Regarding this clone: The antigen it recognizes is unknown. Base quality data are lacking; no much larger clone is found one base away.

The chain is assembled from TRBV28 and TRBJ1-5; a tentative D call is TRBD1 (5 bases match). The sequence derives from a human donor who received a liver transplant. Material: CD4+ T cells from blood, obtained before liver transplant. The CDR3 has the sequence CASREGRVNQPQHF. The DNA sequence follows: TGTGCCAGCAGGGAGGGCAGGGTCAATCAGCCCCAGCATTTT. Reference TRBV28 and TRBJ1-5 proteins supply the regions before and after the CDR3; the full variable domain is: DVKVTQSSRYLVKRTGEKVFLECVQDMDHENMFWYRQDPGLGLRLIYFSYDVKMKEKGDIPEGYSVSREKKERFSLILESASTNQTSMYLCASREGRVNQPQHFGDGTRLSIL.